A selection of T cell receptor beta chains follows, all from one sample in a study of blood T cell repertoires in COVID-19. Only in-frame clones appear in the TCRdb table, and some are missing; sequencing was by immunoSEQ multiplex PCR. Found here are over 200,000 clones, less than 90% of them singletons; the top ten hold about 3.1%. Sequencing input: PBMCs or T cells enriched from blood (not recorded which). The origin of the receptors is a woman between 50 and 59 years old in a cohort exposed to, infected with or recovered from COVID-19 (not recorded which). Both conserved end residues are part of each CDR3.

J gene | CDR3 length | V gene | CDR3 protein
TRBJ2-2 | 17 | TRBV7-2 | CASSFGDTSGREWELFF
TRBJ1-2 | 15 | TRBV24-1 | CATSHRDRGAGGYTF
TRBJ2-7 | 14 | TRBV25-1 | CASSEEFRPYEQYF
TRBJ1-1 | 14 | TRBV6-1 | CASSEGRENTEAFF
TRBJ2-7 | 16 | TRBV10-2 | CASRGIRDTSNYEQYF
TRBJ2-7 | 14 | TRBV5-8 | CASSLTSGDYEQYF
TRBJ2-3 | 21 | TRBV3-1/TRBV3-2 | CASSQFSWSSGGPRSTDTQYF
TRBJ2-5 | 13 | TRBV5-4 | CASSLGGEQTQYF
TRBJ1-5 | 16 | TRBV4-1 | CASSQDGGTDNQPQHF
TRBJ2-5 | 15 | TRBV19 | CASSIQRGVRETQYF
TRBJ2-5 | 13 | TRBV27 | CASMGQGQETQYF
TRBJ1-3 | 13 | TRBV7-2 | CASSPGAGNTIYF
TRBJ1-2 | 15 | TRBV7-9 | CASSLGRDTNYGYTF
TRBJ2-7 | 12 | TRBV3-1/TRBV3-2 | CASVSGGREQYF
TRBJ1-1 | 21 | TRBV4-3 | CASSRPRQGATHQGLNTEAFF
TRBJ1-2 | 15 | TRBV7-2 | CASSYGTGRYDGYTF
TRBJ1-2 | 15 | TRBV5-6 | CASSPLGQQNYGYTF
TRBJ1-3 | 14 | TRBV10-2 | CASSRGTDGNTIYF
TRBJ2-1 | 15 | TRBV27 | CASSFPGLAYNEQFF
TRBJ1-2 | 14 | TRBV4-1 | CASSSSRKPDGYTF
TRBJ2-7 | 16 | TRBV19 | CASSDRDRGTIYEQYF
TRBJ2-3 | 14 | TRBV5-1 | CASSYRGGTDTQYF
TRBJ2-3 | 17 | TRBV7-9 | CASSLFSFQSHADTQYF
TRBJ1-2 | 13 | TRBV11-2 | CASSFQLGGVYTF
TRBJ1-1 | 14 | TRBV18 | CASSPRRDYTEAFF
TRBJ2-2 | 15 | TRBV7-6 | CASSLVLPPGGELFF
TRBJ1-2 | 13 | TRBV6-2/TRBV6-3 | CASSSGQIYGYTF
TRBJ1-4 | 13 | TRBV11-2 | CASSLLINEKLFF
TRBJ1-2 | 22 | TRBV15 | CATSRHPIKAGDRGGSYYGYTF
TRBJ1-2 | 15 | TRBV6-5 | CASRPTGTGVYGYTF
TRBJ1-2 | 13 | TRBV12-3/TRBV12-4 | CASSLRDVGGYTF
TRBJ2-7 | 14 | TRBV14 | CASSPWTGGYEQYF
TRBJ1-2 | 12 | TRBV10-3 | CAISEGARGYTF
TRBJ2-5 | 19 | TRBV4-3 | CASSQYGKTSGGYQETQYF
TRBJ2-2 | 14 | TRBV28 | CASQTSGEPGELFF
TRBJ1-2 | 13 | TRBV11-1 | CASSSTAIYGYTF
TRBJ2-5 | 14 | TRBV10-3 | CAISGLAGQETQYF
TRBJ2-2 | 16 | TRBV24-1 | CATSDSGGRATGELFF
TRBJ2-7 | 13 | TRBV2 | CASRKTAAYEQYF
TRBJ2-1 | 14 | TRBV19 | CASSIWGRDNEQFF
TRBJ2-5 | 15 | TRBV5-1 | CASSWNPGGLETQYF
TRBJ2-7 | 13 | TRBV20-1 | CSASSWGPYEQYF
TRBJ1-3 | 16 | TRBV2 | CASSRDQNYSGNTIYF
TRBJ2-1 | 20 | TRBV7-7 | CASSLTSGGPKINSYNEQFF